The T cell receptor beta chain described here comes from a study of sequential checkpoint blockade in melanoma. On the study more broadly: Arm A got nivolumab then ipilimumab; arm B the reverse, 1:1.

Treatment meaning: randomized to nivolumab then ipilimumab (arm A) or the reverse (arm B). Patients had received no earlier DNA-damaging chemotherapy. Sorted cells were live CD3+CD8+, lacking CD19 and CD56, from PBMCs. The assay was immunoSEQ multiplex PCR, and TCRdb's table has in-frame clones only and misses some. In the table there are around 12,000 clones, roughly 60% of which are singletons. The CDR3 has 14 amino acids. V lost 2 bases to trimming and J lost 6 bases, with 12 bases between them. CDR1 and CDR2 from the germline V gene are SGHDT and YYEEEE. The sample holds one count of this clone. This receptor was obtained from a human donor with melanoma. The sequencing used CD8+ T cells sorted from blood (inferred from file names), collected from a patient given nivolumab and ipilimumab in sequence. This rearrangement joins TRBV5-6 to TRBJ1-5; D gene unclear. The CDR3 bases are TGTGCCAGCAGCTTTGGAACCGGAGGTCAGCCCCAGCATTTT. Protein product: CASSFGTGGQPQHF.